The rows below give T cell receptor beta chains drawn from one sample of a study of spatial heterogeneity in lung cancer. TCRdb ran MiXCR on the 5' RACE reads and lists one entry per CDR3 protein. The data hold tens of thousands of distinct CDR3 sequences, with around 3.1% observed a single time. This sample comprised normal lung tissue next to the tumor, obtained at surgery. The receptors were sampled from a male donor with early-stage non-small cell lung cancer. The CDR3 runs from the conserved cysteine through the conserved F or W. The D gene is left open where the match is weak. Size is stated for part of the rows, as once, few or many counts, or as a class when the clone is expanded.

cdr3_nt | cdr3_aa | j_call | clone_size | d_call | v_call
TGTGCCAGCAGTTACTCTCCGGTTGGGATGGACACTGAAGCTTTCTTT | CASSYSPVGMDTEAFF | TRBJ1-1 | many | . | TRBV6-2/TRBV6-3
TGCGCCAGCAGTGGGGACAGGGAATATGGCTACACCTTC | CASSGDREYGYTF | TRBJ1-2 | many | TRBD1 | TRBV10-2
TGTGCCAGCAAACCGGGCGGGGGGCGGAAGAGTATAGCCAAAAACATTCAGTACTTC | CASKPGGGRKSIAKNIQYF | TRBJ2-4 | . | TRBD2 | TRBV6-5
TGTGCCAGCAGCCAAGTAGGCAGCGCTCTCACTGAAGCTTTCTTT | CASSQVGSALTEAFF | TRBJ1-1 | many | . | TRBV14
TGTGCCAGCAGCAAAGGGGACAGGGCCAATCAGCCCCAGCATTTT | CASSKGDRANQPQHF | TRBJ1-5 | many | . | TRBV21-1
TGTGCCAGCAGCTTGGACCCTTACCCCTCCTACGAGCAGTACTTC | CASSLDPYPSYEQYF | TRBJ2-7 | many | . | TRBV5-4
TGTGCCAGCAGTTACGAAGTAGCGGGGGGGCGTGAGCAGTTCTTC | CASSYEVAGGREQFF | TRBJ2-1 | many | TRBD2 | TRBV6-6
TGTGCCAGCAGGGAGTACGGCTCCTACGAGCAGTACTTC | CASREYGSYEQYF | TRBJ2-7 | many | . | TRBV2
TGTGCCAGCACCCGCGCTAAAGAGACCCAGTACTTC | CASTRAKETQYF | TRBJ2-5 | many | . | TRBV7-2
TGTGCCAGCAGCTTTGGAAGCGGGGGCCGGGAGACCCAGTACTTC | CASSFGSGGRETQYF | TRBJ2-5 | many | TRBD2 | TRBV5-5
TGTGCCAGCAGCCCCCAACAGGGAGTGAACACTGAAGCTTTCTTT | CASSPQQGVNTEAFF | TRBJ1-1 | . | . | TRBV7-2
TGCAGTGCTAGTCTTTCCAGCTCCTACGAGCAGTACTTC | CSASLSSSYEQYF | TRBJ2-7 | . | . | TRBV20-1
TGCGCCAGCAGCTATGGACTGGACCAGCCCCAGCATTTT | CASSYGLDQPQHF | TRBJ1-5 | many | . | TRBV5-1
TGTGCCAGCAGTGAAATTAGCGGGGCCTACAATGAGCAGTTCTTC | CASSEISGAYNEQFF | TRBJ2-1 | many | TRBD2 | TRBV2
TGTGCCAGCACCTTTAGTTTTGGGGAGCGGGACAGGGGCTTTAATGAAAAACTGTTTTTT | CASTFSFGERDRGFNEKLFF | TRBJ1-4 | many | TRBD1 | TRBV27
TGTGCCAGCAGTAACAAAGATCAGCCCCAGCATTTT | CASSNKDQPQHF | TRBJ1-5 | many | . | TRBV6-2/TRBV6-3
TGCGCCAGCAGCCCCGGACAGGGACCCCTCTCCGAGCAGTACTTC | CASSPGQGPLSEQYF | TRBJ2-7 | few | TRBD1 | TRBV5-1
TGTGCCCCCGGGACAGGGGACTCAAATCAGCCCCAGCATTTT | CAPGTGDSNQPQHF | TRBJ1-5 | few | TRBD1 | TRBV30
TGCAGTGCCACTACCGACAGGGGCTACGAGCAGTACTTC | CSATTDRGYEQYF | TRBJ2-7 | . | TRBD1 | TRBV20-1
TGTGCCAGCAGGACGTTTGTCACGGACAGGGCGCCGAACACTGAAGCTTTCTTT | CASRTFVTDRAPNTEAFF | TRBJ1-1 | many | TRBD1 | TRBV6-2/TRBV6-3
TGTGCCAGCAGTTTATCCACAGGCGGAACCTACGAGCAGTACTTC | CASSLSTGGTYEQYF | TRBJ2-7 | many | . | TRBV27
TGTGCCGGCCGGCGGTCACCAGGAGAGACCCAGTACTTC | CAGRRSPGETQYF | TRBJ2-5 | . | . | TRBV2
TGCGCCAGCAGCTGGGAACCGGGACAGGGTCAAGAGACCCAGTACTTC | CASSWEPGQGQETQYF | TRBJ2-5 | many | TRBD1 | TRBV5-1
TGTGCCAGCACCCATTGGGCAGGGCGGCCTGAAGCTTTCTTT | CASTHWAGRPEAFF | TRBJ1-1 | many | . | TRBV6-2/TRBV6-3
TGCAGTGCTACCCACATCTCTAGCGGGGTAAGCACAGATACGCAGTATTTT | CSATHISSGVSTDTQYF | TRBJ2-3 | few | TRBD2 | TRBV20-1
TGTGCCAGCAGCCCACGGACAGGGCTTATGGGAGAGACCCAGTACTTC | CASSPRTGLMGETQYF | TRBJ2-5 | many | TRBD1 | TRBV7-8
TGTGCCAGCACCCCAACGCGGACGGCTGAAGCTTTCTTT | CASTPTRTAEAFF | TRBJ1-1 | many | . | TRBV7-2
TGTGCCAGCAGCTCCGGGACTCGATCGGTTGAGACCCAGTACTTC | CASSSGTRSVETQYF | TRBJ2-5 | many | . | TRBV5-4
TGTGCCAGCAAACCCCGGGGGGAGGTGATGACTGAAGCTTTCTTT | CASKPRGEVMTEAFF | TRBJ1-1 | few | . | TRBV28
TGTGCCTGGAGCCCTTCCAAGGCACCCGGGAGGACGCAGTATTTT | CAWSPSKAPGRTQYF | TRBJ2-3 | many | TRBD2 | TRBV30
TGCAGCGTTGAGGACAGGGGGCGCGGAAACACCATATATTTT | CSVEDRGRGNTIYF | TRBJ1-3 | many | TRBD1 | TRBV29-1
TGTGCCAGCACCCCTACTACAGGGGCTGATCAGCCCCAGCATTTT | CASTPTTGADQPQHF | TRBJ1-5 | many | TRBD1 | TRBV6-5
TGTGCCAGTAGTATAAGCGGGAGAGCTTCCCCCTCCGAGCAGTACTTC | CASSISGRASPSEQYF | TRBJ2-7 | many | TRBD2 | TRBV19
TGTGCCAGCAGTTTAAGGGACGTAAATGGCTACACCTTC | CASSLRDVNGYTF | TRBJ1-2 | many | . | TRBV12-3/TRBV12-4
TGTGCCAGCAGCCCCTCCAGCGGTCGGGGCGATGAGCAGTTCTTC | CASSPSSGRGDEQFF | TRBJ2-1 | many | . | TRBV6-6
TGTGCCAGCAGCTTAGTTGGAGGGGGATACACCGGGGAGCTGTTTTTT | CASSLVGGGYTGELFF | TRBJ2-2 | . | . | TRBV7-2
TGTGCCACCAGTGACTCCGGGACTAGCGGGAGTGGTGAGCAGTTCTTC | CATSDSGTSGSGEQFF | TRBJ2-1 | many | TRBD2 | TRBV24-1
TGCGCCAGCAGCTTGGACGGGGAGGTCGGGGAGCTGTTTTTT | CASSLDGEVGELFF | TRBJ2-2 | many | . | TRBV5-1
TGTGCCAGCAGCTTAGATCGGGATTCACCCCTCCACTTT | CASSLDRDSPLHF | TRBJ1-6 | many | . | TRBV13
TGTGCCAGCAGTTTAAATTGGGGGAACAATCAGCCCCAGCATTTT | CASSLNWGNNQPQHF | TRBJ1-5 | . | . | TRBV27
TGTGCCACCGGGGGCACGAATAGCAATCAGCCCCAGCATTTT | CATGGTNSNQPQHF | TRBJ1-5 | medium-sized | . | TRBV24-1
TGTGCCAGCAGGGGACTAGCGGGGAGCGGGGAGCTGTTTTTT | CASRGLAGSGELFF | TRBJ2-2 | many | TRBD2 | TRBV2
TGTGCTAGTGGTTTTACTGGGAATGAGCAGTTCTTC | CASGFTGNEQFF | TRBJ2-1 | few | . | TRBV12-5
TGTGCCAGCAGTTACGGGGGATCCGAACAGCCCCAGCATTTT | CASSYGGSEQPQHF | TRBJ1-5 | many | . | TRBV6-6
TGCGCCAGCAGGGGAGGTACCACCGGGGAGCTGTTTTTT | CASRGGTTGELFF | TRBJ2-2 | many | . | TRBV5-1
TGCAGCGTTGTCCTAGCGGGCACTAGCACAGATACGCAGTATTTT | CSVVLAGTSTDTQYF | TRBJ2-3 | many | TRBD2 | TRBV29-1
TGTGCCAGCAGCCTCGCCCCCCTATACGAGCAGTACTTC | CASSLAPLYEQYF | TRBJ2-7 | few | . | TRBV9
TGTGCCAGCAGGGCCTCCCGGGGGGGGGCCCGGACCGGGGAGCTGTTTTTT | CASRASRGGARTGELFF | TRBJ2-2 | . | TRBD2 | TRBV7-8
TGTGCCAGCTCAGCGCAGGGGGCCGGGGAGCTGTTTTTT | CASSAQGAGELFF | TRBJ2-2 | many | TRBD1 | TRBV18
TGCAGCGCCCTTCCGGAAGGGCCAGATACGCAGTATTTT | CSALPEGPDTQYF | TRBJ2-3 | many | . | TRBV29-1
TGTGCTAGTGCTGGGGGGAATCAGCCCCAGCATTTT | CASAGGNQPQHF | TRBJ1-5 | many | . | TRBV12-5
TGTGCCAGCAGTTTAGCACAACGAAAGGGTGGCTACACCTTC | CASSLAQRKGGYTF | TRBJ1-2 | many | . | TRBV28
TGTGCCAGCAGCTTCCAGAACACTGAAGCTTTCTTT | CASSFQNTEAFF | TRBJ1-1 | many | . | TRBV7-6
TGTGCCAGCCGCCCCAGGACAACTACCGGGGAGCTGTTTTTT | CASRPRTTTGELFF | TRBJ2-2 | many | . | TRBV3-1